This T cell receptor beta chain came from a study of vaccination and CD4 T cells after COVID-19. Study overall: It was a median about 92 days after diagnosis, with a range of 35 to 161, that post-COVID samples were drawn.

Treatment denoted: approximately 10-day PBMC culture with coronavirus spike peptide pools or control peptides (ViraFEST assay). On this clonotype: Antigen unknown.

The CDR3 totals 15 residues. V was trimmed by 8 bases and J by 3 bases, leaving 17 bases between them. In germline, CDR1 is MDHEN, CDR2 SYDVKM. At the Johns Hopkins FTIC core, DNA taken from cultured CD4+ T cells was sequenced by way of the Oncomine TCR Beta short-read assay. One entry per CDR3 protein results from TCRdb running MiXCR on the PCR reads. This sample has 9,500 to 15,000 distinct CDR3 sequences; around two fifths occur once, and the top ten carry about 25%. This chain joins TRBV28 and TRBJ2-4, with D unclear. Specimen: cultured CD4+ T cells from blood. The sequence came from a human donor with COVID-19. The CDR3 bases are TGTGCCAGCTCCGCGACTGGGCTGGGCAAAAACATTCAGTACTTC. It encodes CASSATGLGKNIQYF.